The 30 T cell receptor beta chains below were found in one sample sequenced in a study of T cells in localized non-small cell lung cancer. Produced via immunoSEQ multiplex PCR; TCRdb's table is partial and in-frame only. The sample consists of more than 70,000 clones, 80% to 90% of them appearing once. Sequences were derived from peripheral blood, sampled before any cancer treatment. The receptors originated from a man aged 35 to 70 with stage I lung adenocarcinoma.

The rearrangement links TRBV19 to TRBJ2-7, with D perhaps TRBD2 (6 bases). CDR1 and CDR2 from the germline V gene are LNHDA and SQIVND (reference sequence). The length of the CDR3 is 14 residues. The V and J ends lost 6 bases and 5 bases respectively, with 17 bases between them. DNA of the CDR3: TGTGCCAGTAGCAGTACTAGCAGTTACGACGAGCAGTACTTC. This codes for CASSSTSSYDEQYF.

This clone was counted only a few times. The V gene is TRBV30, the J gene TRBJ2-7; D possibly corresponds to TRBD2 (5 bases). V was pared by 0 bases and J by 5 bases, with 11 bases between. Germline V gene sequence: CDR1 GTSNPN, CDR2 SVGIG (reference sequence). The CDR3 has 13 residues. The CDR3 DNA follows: TGTGCCTGGAGTGTACAAAGAGGGAACGAGCAGTACTTC. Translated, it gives CAWSVQRGNEQYF.

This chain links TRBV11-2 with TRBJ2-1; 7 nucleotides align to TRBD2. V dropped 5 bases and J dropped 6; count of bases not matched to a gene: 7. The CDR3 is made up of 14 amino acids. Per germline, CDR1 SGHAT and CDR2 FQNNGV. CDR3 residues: CASSGTKVLNEQFF. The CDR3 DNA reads TGTGCCAGCAGCGGGACTAAAGTCCTCAATGAGCAGTTCTTC.

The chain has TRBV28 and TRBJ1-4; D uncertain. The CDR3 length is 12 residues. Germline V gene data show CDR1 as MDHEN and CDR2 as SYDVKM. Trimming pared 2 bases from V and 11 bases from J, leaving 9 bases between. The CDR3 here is CASSLGEVKLFF. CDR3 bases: TGTGCCAGCAGTTTAGGCGAGGTGAAACTGTTTTTT.

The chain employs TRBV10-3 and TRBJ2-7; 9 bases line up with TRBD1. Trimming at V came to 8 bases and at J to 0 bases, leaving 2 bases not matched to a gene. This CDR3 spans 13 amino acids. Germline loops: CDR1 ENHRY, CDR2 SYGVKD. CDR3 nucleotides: TGTGCCATCGGACAGGGGAGCTCCTACGAGCAGTACTTC. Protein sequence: CAIGQGSSYEQYF.

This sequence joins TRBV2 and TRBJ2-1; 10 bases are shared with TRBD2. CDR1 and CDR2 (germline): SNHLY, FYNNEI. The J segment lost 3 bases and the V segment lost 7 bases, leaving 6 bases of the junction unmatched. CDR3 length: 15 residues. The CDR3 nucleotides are TGTGCCAGCACCCGAGGGACTAGCGTCTACAATGAGCAGTTCTTC. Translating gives CASTRGTSVYNEQFF.

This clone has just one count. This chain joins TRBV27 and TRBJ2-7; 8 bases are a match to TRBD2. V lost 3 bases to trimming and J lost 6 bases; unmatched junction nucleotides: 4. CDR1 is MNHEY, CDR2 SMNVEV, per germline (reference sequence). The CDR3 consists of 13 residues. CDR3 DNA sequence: TGTGCCAGCAGTTTGCTCGGGGGGGCCGAGCAGTACTTC. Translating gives CASSLLGGAEQYF.

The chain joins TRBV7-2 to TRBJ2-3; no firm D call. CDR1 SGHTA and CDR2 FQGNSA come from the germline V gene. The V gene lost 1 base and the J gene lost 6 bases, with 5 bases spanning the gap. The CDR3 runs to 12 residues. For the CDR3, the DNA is TGTGCCAGCAGCTTAGGCCGGGATACGCAGTATTTT. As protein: CASSLGRDTQYF.

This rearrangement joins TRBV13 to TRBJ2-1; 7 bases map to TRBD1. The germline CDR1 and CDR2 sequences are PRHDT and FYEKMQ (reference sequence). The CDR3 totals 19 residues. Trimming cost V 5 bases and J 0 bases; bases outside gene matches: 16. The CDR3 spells CASSPRQGYFNFSYNEQFF. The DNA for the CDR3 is TGTGCCAGCAGCCCCCGACAGGGTTACTTCAATTTCTCCTACAATGAGCAGTTCTTC.

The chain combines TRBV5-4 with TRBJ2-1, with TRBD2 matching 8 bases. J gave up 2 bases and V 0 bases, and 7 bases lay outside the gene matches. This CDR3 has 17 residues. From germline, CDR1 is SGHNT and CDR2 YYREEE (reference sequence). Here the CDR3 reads CASSLAMLAGAYNEQFF. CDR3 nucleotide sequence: TGTGCCAGCAGCTTGGCGATGCTAGCGGGTGCCTACAATGAGCAGTTCTTC.

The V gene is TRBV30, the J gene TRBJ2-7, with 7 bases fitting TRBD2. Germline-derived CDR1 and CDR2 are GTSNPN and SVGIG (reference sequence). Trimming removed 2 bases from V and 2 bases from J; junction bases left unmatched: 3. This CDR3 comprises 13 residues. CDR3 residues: CAWSLSGAYEQYF. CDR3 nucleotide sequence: TGTGCCTGGAGTCTAAGCGGGGCCTACGAGCAGTACTTC.

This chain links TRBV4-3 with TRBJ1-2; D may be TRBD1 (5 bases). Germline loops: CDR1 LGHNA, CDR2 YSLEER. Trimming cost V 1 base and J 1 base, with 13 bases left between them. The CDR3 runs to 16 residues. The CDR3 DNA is TGCGCCAGCAGCCAAGGACTCAGGGAGATTAACTATGGCTACACCTTC. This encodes CASSQGLREINYGYTF.

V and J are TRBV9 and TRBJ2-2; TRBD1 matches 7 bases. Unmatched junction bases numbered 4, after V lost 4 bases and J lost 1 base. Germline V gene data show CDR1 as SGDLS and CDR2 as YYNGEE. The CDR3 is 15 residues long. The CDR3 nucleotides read TGTGCCAGCAGCCCGGGACAGCTGAACACCGGGGAGCTGTTTTTT. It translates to CASSPGQLNTGELFF.

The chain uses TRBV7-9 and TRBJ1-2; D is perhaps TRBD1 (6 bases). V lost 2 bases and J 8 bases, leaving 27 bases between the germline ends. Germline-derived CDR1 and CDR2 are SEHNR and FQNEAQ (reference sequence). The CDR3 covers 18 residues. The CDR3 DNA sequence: TGTGCCAGCAGCTTAACTGTCGTAGCAGGGGCCGAGGAAGGGGGCTACACCTTC. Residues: CASSLTVVAGAEEGGYTF. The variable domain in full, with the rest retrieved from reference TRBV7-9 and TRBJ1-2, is DTGVSQNPRHKITKRGQNVTFRCDPISEHNRLYWYRQTLGQGPEFLTYFQNEAQLEKSRLLSDRFSAERPKGSFSTLEIQRTEQGDSAMYLCASSLTVVAGAEEGGYTFGSGTRLTVV.

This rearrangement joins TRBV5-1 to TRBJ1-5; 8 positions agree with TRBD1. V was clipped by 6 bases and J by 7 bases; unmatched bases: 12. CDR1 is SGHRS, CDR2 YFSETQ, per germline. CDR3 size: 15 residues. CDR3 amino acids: CASKGKQGAGQPQHF. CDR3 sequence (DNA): TGCGCCAGCAAGGGGAAGCAGGGGGCCGGACAGCCCCAGCATTTT.

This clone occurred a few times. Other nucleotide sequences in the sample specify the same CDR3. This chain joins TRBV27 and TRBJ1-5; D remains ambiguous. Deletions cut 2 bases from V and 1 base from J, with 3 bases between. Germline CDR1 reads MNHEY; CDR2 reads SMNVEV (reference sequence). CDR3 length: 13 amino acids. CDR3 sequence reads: CASSLGSNQPQHF. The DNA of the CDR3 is TGTGCCAGCAGTTTAGGCAGCAATCAGCCCCAGCATTTT.

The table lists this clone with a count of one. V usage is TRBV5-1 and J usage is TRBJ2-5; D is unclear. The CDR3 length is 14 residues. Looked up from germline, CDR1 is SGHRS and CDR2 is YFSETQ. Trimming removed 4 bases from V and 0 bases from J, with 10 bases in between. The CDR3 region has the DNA TGCGCCAGCAGCGGAACAGCGTACCAAGAGACCCAGTACTTC. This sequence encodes CASSGTAYQETQYF.

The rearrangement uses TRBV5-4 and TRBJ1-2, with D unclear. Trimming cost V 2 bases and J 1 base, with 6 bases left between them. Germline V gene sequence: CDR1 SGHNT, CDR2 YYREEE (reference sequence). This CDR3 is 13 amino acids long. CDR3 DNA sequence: TGTGCCAGCAGCTTCGGCAGTAACTATGGCTACACCTTC. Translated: CASSFGSNYGYTF. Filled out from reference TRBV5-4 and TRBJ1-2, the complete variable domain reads ETGVTQSPTHLIKTRGQQVTLRCSSQSGHNTVSWYQQALGQGPQFIFQYYREEENGRGNFPPRFSGLQFPNYSSELNVNALELDDSALYLCASSFGSNYGYTFGSGTRLTVV.

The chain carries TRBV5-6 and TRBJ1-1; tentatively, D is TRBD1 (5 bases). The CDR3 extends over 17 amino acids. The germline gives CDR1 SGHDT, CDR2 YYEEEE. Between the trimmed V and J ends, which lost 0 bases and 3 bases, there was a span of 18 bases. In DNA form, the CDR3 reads TGTGCCAGCAGCTTGGAGCGGGGCCGGGCGGGGGACACTGAAGCTTTCTTT. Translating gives CASSLERGRAGDTEAFF.

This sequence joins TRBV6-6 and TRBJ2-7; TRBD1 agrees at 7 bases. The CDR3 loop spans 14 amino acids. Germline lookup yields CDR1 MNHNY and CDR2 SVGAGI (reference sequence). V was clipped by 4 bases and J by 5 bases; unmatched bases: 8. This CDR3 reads CASSSGGRGHEQYF. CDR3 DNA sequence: TGTGCCAGCAGTTCAGGGGGTAGGGGGCACGAGCAGTACTTC.

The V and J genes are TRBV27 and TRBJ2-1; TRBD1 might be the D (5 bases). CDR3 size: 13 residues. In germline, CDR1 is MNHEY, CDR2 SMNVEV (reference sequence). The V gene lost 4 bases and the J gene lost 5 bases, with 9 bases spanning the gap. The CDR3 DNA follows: TGTGCCAGCAGTTCTCAGGGCCACAATGAGCAGTTCTTC. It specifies CASSSQGHNEQFF.

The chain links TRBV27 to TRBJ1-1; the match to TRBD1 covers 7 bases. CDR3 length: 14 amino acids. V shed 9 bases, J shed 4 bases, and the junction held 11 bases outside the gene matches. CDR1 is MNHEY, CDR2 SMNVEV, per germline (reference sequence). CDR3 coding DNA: TGTGCCAGTACACGTACACAGGGGTTCACTGAAGCTTTCTTT. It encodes CASTRTQGFTEAFF.

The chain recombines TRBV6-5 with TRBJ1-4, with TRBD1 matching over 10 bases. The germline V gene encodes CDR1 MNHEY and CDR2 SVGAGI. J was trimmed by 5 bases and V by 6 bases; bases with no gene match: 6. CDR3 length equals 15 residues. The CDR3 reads CASRPWTGGNEKLFF. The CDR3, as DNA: TGTGCCAGCAGACCCTGGACAGGGGGGAATGAAAAACTGTTTTTT.

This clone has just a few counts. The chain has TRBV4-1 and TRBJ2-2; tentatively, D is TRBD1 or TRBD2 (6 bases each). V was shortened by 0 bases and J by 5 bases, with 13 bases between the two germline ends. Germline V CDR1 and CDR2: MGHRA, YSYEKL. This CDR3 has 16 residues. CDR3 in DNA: TGCGCCAGCAGCCAAGATGTCAGGGGAGGAACCGGGGAGCTGTTTTTT. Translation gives CASSQDVRGGTGELFF.

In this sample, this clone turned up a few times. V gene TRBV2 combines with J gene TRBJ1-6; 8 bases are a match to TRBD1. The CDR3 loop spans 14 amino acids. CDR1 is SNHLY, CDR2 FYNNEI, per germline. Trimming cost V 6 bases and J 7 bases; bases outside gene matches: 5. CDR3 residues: CASRGTGSNSPLHF. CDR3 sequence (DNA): TGTGCCAGCAGGGGGACAGGTAGCAATTCACCCCTCCACTTT.

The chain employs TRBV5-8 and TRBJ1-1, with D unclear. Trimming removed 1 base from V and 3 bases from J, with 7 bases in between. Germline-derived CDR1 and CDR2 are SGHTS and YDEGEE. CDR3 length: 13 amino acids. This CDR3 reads CASSLQWDTEAFF. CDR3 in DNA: TGTGCCAGCAGCTTGCAGTGGGACACTGAAGCTTTCTTT.

CDR3 DNA sequence: TGTGCCAGCAGCTCTCGGACAGTGATCTCTGGGGCCAACGTCCTGACTTTC. This sequence encodes CASSSRTVISGANVLTF. The chain combines TRBV5-6 with TRBJ2-6, with D possibly matching TRBD1 (6 bases). This CDR3 is built from 17 residues. Trimming cost V 3 bases and J 0 bases, with 13 bases left between them. Germline V CDR1 and CDR2: SGHDT, YYEEEE.

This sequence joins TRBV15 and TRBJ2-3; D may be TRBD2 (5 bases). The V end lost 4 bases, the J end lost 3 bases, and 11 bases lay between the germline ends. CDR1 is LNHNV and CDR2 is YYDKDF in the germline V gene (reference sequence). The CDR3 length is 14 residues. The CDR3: CATSTGMSTDTQYF. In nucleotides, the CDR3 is TGTGCCACCAGCACCGGGATGTCAACAGATACGCAGTATTTT.

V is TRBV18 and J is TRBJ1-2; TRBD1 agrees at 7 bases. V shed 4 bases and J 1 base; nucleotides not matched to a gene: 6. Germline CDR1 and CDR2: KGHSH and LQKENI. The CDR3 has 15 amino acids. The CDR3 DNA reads TGTGCCAGCTCACTTCCACCAGGGGGTAACTATGGCTACACCTTC. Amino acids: CASSLPPGGNYGYTF. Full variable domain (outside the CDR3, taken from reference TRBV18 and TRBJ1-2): NAGVMQNPRHLVRRRGQEARLRCSPMKGHSHVYWYRQLPEEGLKFMVYLQKENIIDESGMPKERFSAEFPKEGPSILRIQQVVRGDSAAYFCASSLPPGGNYGYTFGSGTRLTVV.

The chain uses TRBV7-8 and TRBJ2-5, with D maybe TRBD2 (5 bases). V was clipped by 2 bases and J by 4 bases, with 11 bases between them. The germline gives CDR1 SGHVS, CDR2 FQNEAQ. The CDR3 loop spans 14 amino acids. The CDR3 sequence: CASSLIGSRETQYF. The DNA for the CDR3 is TGTGCCAGCAGCTTAATAGGGAGCAGAGAGACCCAGTACTTC.